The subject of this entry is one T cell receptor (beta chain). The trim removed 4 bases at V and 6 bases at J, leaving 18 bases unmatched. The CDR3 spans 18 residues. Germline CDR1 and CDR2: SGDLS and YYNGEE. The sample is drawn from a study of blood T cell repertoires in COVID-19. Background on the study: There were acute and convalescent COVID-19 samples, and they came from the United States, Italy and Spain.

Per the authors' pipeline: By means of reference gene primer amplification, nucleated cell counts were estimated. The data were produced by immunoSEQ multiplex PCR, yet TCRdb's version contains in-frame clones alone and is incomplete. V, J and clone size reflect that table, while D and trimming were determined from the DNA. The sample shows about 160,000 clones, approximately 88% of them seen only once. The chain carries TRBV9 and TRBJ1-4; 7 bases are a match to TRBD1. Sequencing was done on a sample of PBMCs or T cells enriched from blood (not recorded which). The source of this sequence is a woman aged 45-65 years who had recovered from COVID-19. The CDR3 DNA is TGTGCCAGCAGCTTACAGGGGCGCGGAGGTAGTAAGGATGAAAAACTGTTTTTT. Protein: CASSLQGRGGSKDEKLFF.